These 22 T cell receptor beta chains originate from one sample sequenced in a study of shared clonotypes between healthy human individuals. Assay used: immunoSEQ multiplex PCR; TCRdb lists only in-frame clones, some missing. Of a few million clones in the sample, approximately 96% were seen once. The sequencing sample was made of naive CD4+ T cells sorted from blood. Subset reported: CD45RA+ positively selected. The receptors here all came from a man aged 18 to 29 in good health.

About this clone itself: Other DNA sequences in this specimen translate into the identical CDR3. This chain joins TRBV7-9 and TRBJ2-3; tentative D call: TRBD1 (5 bases). This CDR3 has 15 amino acids. Between the trimmed V and J ends, which lost 5 bases and 0 bases, there was a span of 12 bases. CDR1 is SEHNR, CDR2 FQNEAQ, per germline (reference sequence). The CDR3 DNA reads as TGTGCCAGCAGCGCAGACAGATTGAGCACAGATACGCAGTATTTT. The encoded protein is CASSADRLSTDTQYF.

V is TRBV30 and J is TRBJ2-3, with a weak D call TRBD1 (6 bases). V was trimmed by 2 bases and J by 2 bases, leaving 8 bases between them. The V gene's germline CDR1 is GTSNPN and CDR2 SVGIG (reference sequence). The CDR3 is made up of 13 amino acids. CDR3 coding DNA: TGTGCCTGGAGTAGGACAGTCACAGATACGCAGTATTTT. Residues: CAWSRTVTDTQYF.

The rearrangement joins TRBV18 to TRBJ1-3; 8 bases are shared with TRBD1. This CDR3 spans 18 amino acids. From germline, CDR1 is KGHSH and CDR2 LQKENI. After removal of 1 base from V and 0 bases from J, the junction contained 8 bases not matched to a gene. The DNA of the CDR3 is TGTGCCAGCTCACCACGGGACAGGAGCACTTTCTCTGGAAACACCATATATTTT. It is translated as CASSPRDRSTFSGNTIYF.

V gene TRBV5-1 combines with J gene TRBJ2-1, with 7 bases that match TRBD2. This CDR3 has 17 amino acids. Losses at the gene ends were 0 bases for V and 0 bases for J; bases not matched to a gene: 6. The germline V gene has CDR1 SGHRS and CDR2 YFSETQ. The CDR3, as DNA: TGCGCCAGCAGCTTGGAGCCTAGCGGCCTCTCCTACAATGAGCAGTTCTTC. Protein sequence: CASSLEPSGLSYNEQFF.

The V and J genes are TRBV7-2 and TRBJ1-1; the match to TRBD1 covers 9 bases. The germline V gene encodes CDR1 SGHTA and CDR2 FQGNSA. The V segment lost 6 bases and the J segment 5 bases; nucleotides outside the gene matches: 4. The CDR3 has 13 residues. CDR3 sequence (DNA): TGTGCCAGCAGGACAGGGGGTTGGACTGAAGCTTTCTTT. Translation gives CASRTGGWTEAFF.

The rearrangement joins TRBV30 to TRBJ2-1, with D perhaps matching TRBD1 (5 bases). Germline V gives CDR1 GTSNPN, CDR2 SVGIG (reference sequence). Trimming took off 7 bases at V and 7 bases at J, with 17 bases between the two ends. This CDR3 spans 13 amino acids. The CDR3 loop reads CAYETQVFNEQFF. The CDR3 nucleotides read TGTGCCTATGAAACACAGGTTTTTAATGAGCAGTTCTTC.

The V call is TRBV11-2, the J call TRBJ2-1; D is perhaps TRBD1 (5 bases). The V end was cut by 5 bases, the J end by 4 bases, with 18 bases between. Germline values: CDR1 SGHAT, CDR2 FQNNGV. This CDR3 has 16 amino acids. The CDR3 DNA is TGTGCCAGCAGCCGTGTCAGGGCCGGGTTGTACAATGAGCAGTTCTTC. Its protein is CASSRVRAGLYNEQFF.

This sequence joins TRBV29-1 and TRBJ1-2, with a possible D match to TRBD1 (6 bases). V gave up 7 bases and J gave up 8 bases, with 14 bases separating them. Germline-derived CDR1 and CDR2 are SQVTM and ANQGSEA. The CDR3 loop spans 11 amino acids. The CDR3 loop reads CSGGGGMGYTF. In DNA form, the CDR3 reads TGCAGCGGAGGGGGGGGTATGGGCTACACCTTC.

This chain links TRBV9 with TRBJ1-2; D remains ambiguous. V was cut by 0 bases and J by 5 bases, with 14 bases left in between. CDR1 is SGDLS and CDR2 is YYNGEE in the germline V gene. This CDR3 contains 15 residues. The CDR3 sequence: CASSVAMSTVYGYTF. CDR3 nucleotide sequence: TGTGCCAGCAGCGTAGCTATGTCGACCGTTTATGGCTACACCTTC.

The CDR3 DNA reads TGTGCCAGCAGCTTAGGGATAGGGGGCATCGAAAACACCATATATTTT. Its protein product is CASSLGIGGIENTIYF. V gene TRBV11-2 combines with J gene TRBJ1-3; 7 positions agree with TRBD1. The V and J ends lost 1 base and 6 bases, in that order; junction bases with no gene match: 9. Germline CDR1 SGHAT, CDR2 FQNNGV. This CDR3 has 16 residues.

This chain uses TRBV27 with TRBJ1-5, with 8 bases aligning to TRBD1. V was pared by 2 bases and J by 7 bases, with 10 bases of the junction left unmatched. Germline V CDR1 and CDR2: MNHEY, SMNVEV (reference sequence). This CDR3 comprises 16 residues. The CDR3 here is CASSLRGTGGGQPQHF. CDR3 nucleotide sequence: TGTGCCAGCAGTTTAAGGGGGACAGGTGGGGGACAGCCCCAGCATTTT.

The chain carries TRBV18 and TRBJ1-6; D uncertain. From germline, CDR1 is KGHSH and CDR2 LQKENI. V shed 2 bases and J shed 9 bases, with 11 bases lying between them. The CDR3 has 14 amino acids. The CDR3 bases are TGTGCCAGCTCACCAGGGAGGGAGACTTCACCCCTCCACTTT. Amino acids: CASSPGRETSPLHF.

The genes are TRBV5-1 and TRBJ2-1; D call uncertain. CDR1 SGHRS and CDR2 YFSETQ come from the germline V gene. Trimming took 0 bases from V and 0 from J, leaving 13 bases between them. The CDR3 has 17 amino acids. The CDR3 region has the DNA TGCGCCAGCAGCTTGGGGCAGGTGGGTCCCTCCTACAATGAGCAGTTCTTC. This sequence encodes CASSLGQVGPSYNEQFF.

The chain recombines TRBV2 with TRBJ2-5; 9 positions match TRBD2. Germline values: CDR1 SNHLY, CDR2 FYNNEI. The length of the CDR3 is 15 residues. With V trimmed by 8 bases and J by 4 bases, 11 bases remained unmatched. In nucleotides, the CDR3 is TGTGCCAGCCGGGGGATGCGGGGGGGCTCAGAGACCCAGTACTTC. Protein product: CASRGMRGGSETQYF.

V usage is TRBV27 and J usage is TRBJ1-2; D possibly corresponds to TRBD1 (5 bases). This CDR3 region has 15 residues. V was trimmed by 4 bases and J by 2 bases, leaving 14 bases between them. Germline V gives CDR1 MNHEY, CDR2 SMNVEV (reference sequence). DNA for the CDR3: TGTGCCAGCAGTTCGGCCAGGGAGGCCAACTATGGCTACACCTTC. The encoded protein is CASSSAREANYGYTF.

V and J are TRBV5-1 and TRBJ2-3; no clear D gene. CDR1 is SGHRS and CDR2 is YFSETQ in the germline V gene. The CDR3 sequence is 15 residues long. V was clipped by 0 bases and J by 1 base, with 9 bases between them. The CDR3 DNA reads TGCGCCAGCAGCTTGGAAGGCACCCGCACAGATACGCAGTATTTT. Its protein is CASSLEGTRTDTQYF. The entire variable domain, with the rest obtained from reference TRBV5-1 and TRBJ2-3, is as follows: KAGVTQTPRYLIKTRGQQVTLSCSPISGHRSVSWYQQTPGQGLQFLFEYFSETQRNKGNFPGRFSGRQFSNSRSEMNVSTLELGDSALYLCASSLEGTRTDTQYFGPGTRLTVL.

A word on this clone: The same CDR3 can be traced to other DNA sequences in this sample. The chain recombines TRBV5-6 with TRBJ2-7; tentative D call: TRBD1 (5 bases). CDR1 and CDR2 from the germline V gene are SGHDT and YYEEEE. The CDR3 length is 14 residues. The germline V and J ends were trimmed by 0 bases and 0 bases, with 7 bases remaining between them. The CDR3 sequence is CASSLDRSSYEQYF. CDR3 DNA: TGTGCCAGCAGCTTGGACAGGAGCTCCTACGAGCAGTACTTC.

The rearrangement uses TRBV27 and TRBJ1-2; TRBD1 might be the D (6 bases). The germline V gene has CDR1 MNHEY and CDR2 SMNVEV (reference sequence). The CDR3 covers 15 residues. V lost 6 bases, J lost 8 bases, and 22 bases lay in between. The CDR3 DNA is TGTGCCAGCAGCCCTAACAGGGTAGGGATCTTAGGCTACACCTTC. This codes for CASSPNRVGILGYTF.

The chain joins TRBV30 to TRBJ1-2, with a possible D match to TRBD1 (5 bases). The CDR3 is 12 amino acids. Germline V gene lookup returns CDR1 GTSNPN and CDR2 SVGIG (reference sequence). The ends were cut back, 7 bases at V and 8 bases at J, with 17 bases in the middle. DNA for the CDR3: TGTGCCTCCAAGCGGGGCGCGTGGGGCTACACCTTC. Its translation: CASKRGAWGYTF.

The chain has TRBV11-2 and TRBJ2-7, with 12 bases identical to TRBD1. Germline V gene sequence: CDR1 SGHAT, CDR2 FQNNGV. This CDR3 region has 14 residues. Germline trimming cut 4 bases from V and 7 bases from J; bases unmatched to any gene: 5. The CDR3: CASSSGTGGLEQYF. In DNA form, the CDR3 reads TGTGCCAGCAGCTCCGGGACAGGGGGCCTTGAGCAGTACTTC.

The genes are TRBV6-6 and TRBJ2-3; TRBD1 matches at 11 bases. CDR3 length: 14 amino acids. V lost 8 bases, J lost 4 bases, and 5 bases stayed unmatched. Per the germline V gene, CDR1 is MNHNY and CDR2 is SVGAGI (reference sequence). The CDR3 nucleotides are TGTGCCAGCGGGACGGGACAGGGGGCAGATACGCAGTATTTT. It is translated as CASGTGQGADTQYF.

The chain recombines TRBV13 with TRBJ2-5; maybe TRBD2 (6 bases). This CDR3 comprises 13 residues. V gave up 5 bases and J gave up 8 bases, with 15 bases separating them. From germline, CDR1 is PRHDT and CDR2 FYEKMQ (reference sequence). This CDR3 reads CASSPSPGETQYF. The CDR3 DNA follows: TGTGCCAGCAGCCCCAGCCCGGGGGAAACCCAGTACTTC.